The T cell receptor beta chain described here comes from a study of blood T cell repertoires in COVID-19. For the study at large: Acute and convalescent COVID-19 specimens originated in the United States, Italy and Spain. Sources were T cells, B-cell-depleted T cells, or PBMCs; the material itself was cDNA or gDNA.

In the study's own analysis: Reference gene primer amplification yielded estimated nucleated cell counts. Only in-frame clones appear in the TCRdb table, and some are missing; sequencing was by immunoSEQ multiplex PCR. The DNA gave D and trimming, while V, J and clone size come from that table. The sample consists of 150,000 to 200,000 clones, around 79% of them appearing once. CDR3 size: 13 residues. J was trimmed by 7 bases and V by 4 bases; bases with no gene match: 3. Germline CDR1 MNHEY, CDR2 SVGAGI. The sample taken for sequencing was peripheral blood. This clonotype was obtained from a man between 60 and 75 years old with active or convalescent COVID-19. V is TRBV6-5 and J is TRBJ2-2; the match to TRBD1 covers 7 bases. CDR3 residues: CASSFHRGGELFF. CDR3 DNA sequence: TGTGCCAGCAGTTTTCACAGGGGCGGGGAGCTGTTTTTT.